This T cell receptor (beta chain) was sequenced during a study of T cell changes during pregnancy in multiple sclerosis. Method: immunoSEQ multiplex PCR; TCRdb's copy keeps in-frame clones and lacks some. The sample lists approximately 70,000 clones, around 90% occurring once. The V gene's germline CDR1 is LNHDA and CDR2 SQIVND (reference sequence). V was cut by 7 bases and J by 0 bases, with 14 bases left in between. The CDR3 has 15 residues. The sequence derives from a female donor with multiple sclerosis, enrolled in a pregnancy study. This specimen consisted of CD4+ T cells from peripheral blood mononuclear cells, obtained before pregnancy. The chain links TRBV19 to TRBJ2-3; D possibly corresponds to TRBD2 (6 bases). Written as DNA, the CDR3 is TGTGCCAGTAACCGAGCGGGCCCTAGCACAGATACGCAGTATTTT. It is translated as CASNRAGPSTDTQYF. Filled out from reference TRBV19 and TRBJ2-3, the complete variable domain reads DGGITQSPKYLFRKEGQNVTLSCEQNLNHDAMYWYRQDPGQGLRLIYYSQIVNDFQKGDIAEGYSVSREKKESFPLTVTSAQKNPTAFYLCASNRAGPSTDTQYFGPGTRLTVL.